The rows below give T cell receptor beta chains drawn from one sample of a study of T cell responses to AZD1222 COVID-19 vaccine. The protocol was immunoSEQ multiplex PCR, while the TCRdb copy is restricted to in-frame clones and leaves out a portion. The table lists roughly 70,000 clones, less than 85% of them singletons. The material sequenced was peripheral blood, taken on day 0 of AZD1222 vaccination. The receptors shown here come from an adult in good health. Each CDR3 is given with its conserved first and last residue. Not every row has a clone size; where given, it reads once, few, many or a size class.

TRBV11-3	TRBJ1-3	-	CASSLGPGPESGNTIYF
TRBV10-3	TRBJ2-7	-	CAISSREYEQYF
TRBV2	TRBJ1-2	once	CARIEAGLMNGYTF
TRBV27	TRBJ2-7	-	CASRSGTYEQYF
TRBV7-2	TRBJ1-6	-	CASRLSIQGDSPLHF
TRBV5-8	TRBJ1-1	-	CASSLVTGTAFF
TRBV29-1	TRBJ1-4	-	CSVDFRGGKLFF
TRBV6-5	TRBJ2-7	-	CASSYEGPSYEQYF
TRBV2	TRBJ2-2	-	CASSETGAGTGELFF
TRBV6-5	TRBJ1-2	-	CASSSKYGYTF
TRBV7-2	TRBJ2-7	-	CASSLVTGGIYEQYF
TRBV7-6	TRBJ2-7	-	CASSLAKSYEQYF
TRBV6-5	TRBJ2-1	-	CASSRESPVNEQFF
TRBV11-3	TRBJ2-5	-	CASSLTGSGETQYF
TRBV19	TRBJ2-7	-	CASSIDRGQRGIGEQYF
TRBV29-1	TRBJ2-2	-	CSVEFTGGTGELFF
TRBV19	TRBJ1-1	-	CASSHRTGSNTEAFF
TRBV5-1	TRBJ1-2	-	CASRSDNYGYTF
TRBV9	TRBJ2-2	-	CASDRGAGELFF
TRBV11-2	TRBJ1-2	-	CASAGGPNYGYTF
TRBV14	TRBJ2-7	-	CASSHAGTGGWRYEQYF
TRBV6-6	TRBJ1-2	-	CASSLTQGSVGGYTF
TRBV12-3/TRBV12-4	TRBJ2-3	-	CASSFTDTQYF
TRBV7-9	TRBJ2-7	-	CASSLGGYRDRGHEQYF
TRBV27	TRBJ2-3	-	CASSLATGGFTDTQYF